These 26 T cell receptor beta chains originate from one sample sequenced in a study of blood T cell repertoires in COVID-19. Clones were read by immunoSEQ multiplex PCR, and TCRdb kept only the in-frame ones, dropping some. The sample has some 270,000 clones; around 90% are singletons. The sequenced material came from peripheral blood. The source of these receptors is a man aged 45-65 years with acute or convalescent COVID-19.

This rearrangement joins TRBV27 to TRBJ2-3, with 13 bases matching TRBD2. This CDR3 is 16 amino acids long. Germline assignment: CDR1 MNHEY and CDR2 SMNVEV (reference sequence). Germline trimming cut 3 bases from V and 3 bases from J; bases unmatched to any gene: 3. Here the CDR3 reads CASSFLTSGGTDTQYF. In nucleotides, the CDR3 is TGTGCCAGCAGTTTCCTGACTAGCGGGGGGACAGATACGCAGTATTTT.

This clone turned up a few times. The CDR3: CASSSIADSYNEQFF. CDR3 DNA: TGTGCCAGCAGCTCTATAGCGGATTCCTACAATGAGCAGTTCTTC. The chain is built from TRBV7-9 and TRBJ2-1; possibly TRBD2 for D (6 bases). Trimming left V 4 bases short and J 1 base short, with 11 bases between. The CDR3 is made up of 15 amino acids. Germline CDR1 and CDR2: SEHNR and FQNEAQ (reference sequence).

The rearrangement uses TRBV27 and TRBJ2-1, with TRBD2 matching 8 bases. Germline values: CDR1 MNHEY, CDR2 SMNVEV (reference sequence). Trimming removed 5 bases from V and 4 bases from J; junction bases left unmatched: 4. The CDR3 covers 14 residues. The CDR3 spells CASSRGLAYNEQFF. CDR3 sequence (DNA): TGTGCCAGCAGTCGCGGACTAGCTTACAATGAGCAGTTCTTC.

The rearrangement links TRBV19 to TRBJ2-7, with 7 positions matching TRBD1. Germline CDR1 and CDR2: LNHDA and SQIVND (reference sequence). The CDR3 runs 15 residues. V lost 6 bases and J lost 3; bases outside the gene matches: 11. CDR3 sequence reads: CASSPPRDRHYEQYF. The CDR3 DNA reads as TGTGCCAGTAGCCCCCCACGGGACAGACACTACGAGCAGTACTTC.

The rearrangement joins TRBV29-1 to TRBJ1-2; possible D gene TRBD1, 5 bases. The V end lost 6 bases, the J end lost 4 bases, and 18 bases lay between the germline ends. The CDR3 loop spans 14 amino acids. Germline lookup yields CDR1 SQVTM and CDR2 ANQGSEA. The CDR3 spells CSVGPTGTGYGYTF. CDR3 DNA sequence: TGCAGCGTAGGGCCTACAGGCACTGGCTATGGCTACACCTTC.

This chain links TRBV4-1 with TRBJ1-5; D is undetermined. V shed 8 bases and J shed 4 bases, with 15 bases lying between them. The CDR3 has 14 amino acids. Germline values: CDR1 MGHRA, CDR2 YSYEKL. For the CDR3, the DNA is TGCGCCAGCCGCGCTGCCGGAGGGAATCAGCCCCAGCATTTT. It is translated as CASRAAGGNQPQHF.

V and J are TRBV5-1 and TRBJ1-2, with D perhaps TRBD1 (5 bases). The CDR3 extends over 14 amino acids. Deletions cut 1 base from V and 6 bases from J, with 13 bases between. The germline V gene has CDR1 SGHRS and CDR2 YFSETQ. The CDR3 region has the DNA TGCGCCAGCAGCTTGTCGACGGGAGGGGATGGCTACACCTTC. Protein: CASSLSTGGDGYTF.

This rearrangement joins TRBV30 to TRBJ2-1; 7 bases fit TRBD1. Germline V gives CDR1 GTSNPN, CDR2 SVGIG (reference sequence). CDR3 length: 13 amino acids. Trimming removed 0 bases from V and 11 bases from J; junction bases left unmatched: 7. CDR3 DNA: TGTGCCTGGAGTGTAGGGACAGTAAGTAAGCAGTTCTTC. Translated, it gives CAWSVGTVSKQFF.

The genes are TRBV7-6 and TRBJ1-5; weak D call: TRBD1 (5 bases). CDR3 length equals 16 residues. Germline assignment: CDR1 SGHVS and CDR2 FNYEAQ. V lost 5 bases to trimming and J lost 1 base, with 15 bases between them. CDR3 sequence reads: CASSPLGGDSNQPQHF. CDR3 DNA: TGTGCCAGCAGCCCCCTTGGGGGGGACAGCAATCAGCCCCAGCATTTT. The full variable domain, completed using reference TRBV7-6 and TRBJ1-5, is GAGVSQSPRYKVTKRGQDVALRCDPISGHVSLYWYRQALGQGPEFLTYFNYEAQQDKSGLPNDRFSAERPEGSISTLTIQRTEQRDSAMYRCASSPLGGDSNQPQHFGDGTRLSIL.

The chain recombines TRBV19 with TRBJ1-5, with 9 nucleotides matching TRBD1. The CDR3 has 15 residues. V was pared by 5 bases and J by 4 bases, with 6 bases of the junction left unmatched. CDR1 is LNHDA, CDR2 SQIVND, per germline (reference sequence). The DNA for the CDR3 is TGTGCCAGTAGTCCCCGGGACAGGGCTAATCAGCCCCAGCATTTT. This translates into CASSPRDRANQPQHF.

This CDR3 reads CASSKEGALGEQYF. The CDR3, as DNA: TGTGCCAGCAGCAAGGAGGGGGCGTTGGGCGAGCAGTACTTC. The chain combines TRBV13 with TRBJ2-7; a weak D match, TRBD1 (7 bases). V was clipped by 5 bases and J by 6 bases, with 17 bases between them. Germline values: CDR1 PRHDT, CDR2 FYEKMQ (reference sequence). The CDR3 consists of 14 residues.

V is TRBV7-2 and J is TRBJ2-2, with D possibly being TRBD2 (5 bases). Looked up from germline, CDR1 is SGHTA and CDR2 is FQGNSA. V was shortened by 1 base and J by 2 bases, with 8 bases between the two germline ends. This CDR3 has 15 amino acids. The CDR3 is CASSLGGVNTGELFF. In DNA, the CDR3 is TGTGCCAGCAGCTTAGGGGGAGTAAACACCGGGGAGCTGTTTTTT.

The chain has TRBV5-1 and TRBJ2-7; TRBD2 matches at 8 bases. The CDR3 covers 15 residues. Germline CDR1 is SGHRS and CDR2 is YFSETQ. With V trimmed by 4 bases and J by 5 bases, 11 bases remained unmatched. CDR3 sequence: CASSLAGGGEDEQYF. The DNA of the CDR3 is TGCGCCAGCAGCCTCGCGGGGGGAGGGGAGGACGAGCAGTACTTC.

The rearrangement joins TRBV2 to TRBJ1-4; TRBD1 agrees at 7 bases. Per germline, CDR1 SNHLY and CDR2 FYNNEI. The CDR3 runs 17 residues. The V segment lost 3 bases and the J segment 7 bases; nucleotides outside the gene matches: 14. This CDR3 reads CASSDLPYWDRGEKLFF. In DNA form, the CDR3 reads TGTGCCAGCAGTGATCTCCCCTACTGGGACAGAGGTGAAAAACTGTTTTTT.

The V gene is TRBV5-6, the J gene TRBJ1-2, with TRBD1 as a possible D gene (5 bases). Germline lookup yields CDR1 SGHDT and CDR2 YYEEEE. V was clipped by 1 base and J by 4 bases, with 8 bases between them. The CDR3 sequence is 13 residues long. CDR3 DNA: TGTGCCAGCAGCTTGTCAGGGCTCTATGGCTACACCTTC. Amino acid sequence: CASSLSGLYGYTF.

The chain uses TRBV5-1 and TRBJ1-2, with D unresolved. Trimming pared 0 bases from V and 1 base from J, leaving 4 bases between. This CDR3 is 13 amino acids long. Germline V CDR1 and CDR2: SGHRS, YFSETQ. The CDR3 spells CASSLAGNYGYTF. The CDR3 DNA is TGCGCCAGCAGCTTGGCGGGTAACTATGGCTACACCTTC.

Note on this clone: Other DNA sequences in this specimen translate into the identical CDR3. The V and J genes are TRBV3-1 (or the pseudogene TRBV3-2) and TRBJ2-1; D may be TRBD2 (5 bases). From germline, CDR1 is LGHDT and CDR2 YNNKEL (reference sequence). V shed 1 base and J shed 10 bases, with 5 bases lying between them. The CDR3 runs to 11 residues. CDR3 sequence (DNA): TGTGCCAGCAGCCAAGGAGGGGAGCAGTTCTTC. This sequence encodes CASSQGGEQFF.

The rearrangement links TRBV5-1 to TRBJ1-2; D perhaps matches TRBD1 (6 bases). The germline V and J ends were trimmed by 4 bases and 6 bases, with 13 bases remaining between them. The CDR3 runs to 13 residues. Germline V gives CDR1 SGHRS, CDR2 YFSETQ. The chain's CDR3 is CASSPTGRDGYTF. In DNA form, the CDR3 reads TGCGCCAGCAGCCCTACAGGGAGAGATGGCTACACCTTC.

The V gene is TRBV2, the J gene TRBJ2-3; D might be TRBD1 (5 bases). Trimming pared 4 bases from V and 1 base from J, leaving 6 bases between. This CDR3 is built from 13 residues. Germline-derived CDR1 and CDR2 are SNHLY and FYNNEI. As DNA, the CDR3 is TGTGCCAGCAGTGCCAGGGGCACAGATACGCAGTATTTT. Protein sequence: CASSARGTDTQYF.

V usage is TRBV4-1 and J usage is TRBJ2-7; maybe TRBD2 (6 bases). In germline, CDR1 is MGHRA, CDR2 YSYEKL. The V end lost 4 bases, the J end lost 0 bases, and 13 bases lay between the germline ends. The CDR3 extends over 15 amino acids. DNA for the CDR3: TGCGCCAGCAGCCCAACGGGGGTCTTCTCCTACGAGCAGTACTTC. Its translation: CASSPTGVFSYEQYF.

The gene calls are TRBV2 and TRBJ1-1; D uncertain. The length of the CDR3 is 13 residues. In germline, CDR1 is SNHLY, CDR2 FYNNEI. V lost 6 bases to trimming and J lost 5 bases, with 13 bases between them. The CDR3 reads CASSVRRWTEAFF. CDR3 bases: TGTGCCAGCAGCGTCAGGCGTTGGACTGAAGCTTTCTTT.

V and J are TRBV29-1 and TRBJ1-1; D unresolved. The CDR3 extends over 13 amino acids. Trimming removed 4 bases at V and 0 bases at J, with 9 bases between. Germline V gene lookup returns CDR1 SQVTM and CDR2 ANQGSEA. DNA for the CDR3: TGCAGCGTTGGGCGGTCAATGAACACTGAAGCTTTCTTT. Protein product: CSVGRSMNTEAFF. Variable domain in full (rest from reference TRBV29-1 and TRBJ1-1): SAVISQKPSRDICQRGTSLTIQCQVDSQVTMMFWYRQQPGQSLTLIATANQGSEATYESGFVIDKFPISRPNLTFSTLTVSNMSPEDSSIYLCSVGRSMNTEAFFGQGTRLTVV.

The chain joins TRBV5-4 to TRBJ1-2, with D tentatively TRBD1 (6 bases). The CDR3 has 14 residues. Germline V gene lookup returns CDR1 SGHNT and CDR2 YYREEE (reference sequence). V gave up 1 base and J gave up 6 bases, with 13 bases separating them. For the CDR3, the DNA is TGTGCCAGCAGCTTGACAGGGTCCTCCCATGGCTACACCTTC. Translated: CASSLTGSSHGYTF.

This clone was seen a handful of times. The rearrangement uses TRBV29-1 and TRBJ1-2, with D possibly matching TRBD1 (5 bases). CDR3 length: 11 residues. The V end was cut by 7 bases, the J end by 9 bases, with 15 bases between. In germline, CDR1 is SQVTM, CDR2 ANQGSEA. DNA of the CDR3: TGCAGCGCTCTCCTGGGGGGTAGCTACACCTTC. Translating gives CSALLGGSYTF.

The CDR3 DNA is TGTGCCAGCAGCTTGGATCCCAGCTCCTATAATTCACCCCTCCACTTT. Encoded protein: CASSLDPSSYNSPLHF. The V and J genes are TRBV5-4 and TRBJ1-6; D gene unclear. Trimming pared 0 bases from V and 0 bases from J, leaving 7 bases between. Germline loops: CDR1 SGHNT, CDR2 YYREEE (reference sequence). There are 16 residues in the CDR3.

The V call is TRBV18, the J call TRBJ2-1; TRBD2 agrees at 10 bases. V dropped 6 bases and J dropped 2; count of bases not matched to a gene: 7. Per the germline V gene, CDR1 is KGHSH and CDR2 is LQKENI. This CDR3 region has 16 residues. The CDR3 sequence: CASSERTSGTYNEQFF. DNA of the CDR3: TGTGCCAGCTCCGAGAGGACTAGCGGCACCTACAATGAGCAGTTCTTC. Filled out from reference TRBV18 and TRBJ2-1, the complete variable domain reads NAGVMQNPRHLVRRRGQEARLRCSPMKGHSHVYWYRQLPEEGLKFMVYLQKENIIDESGMPKERFSAEFPKEGPSILRIQQVVRGDSAAYFCASSERTSGTYNEQFFGPGTRLTVL.